This T cell receptor beta chain was sequenced during a study of blood T cell repertoires in COVID-19 (dated by TCRdb to about 2020). Regarding the study in general: Collaborator samples came from the United States, Italy and Spain and covered acute and convalescent phases of COVID-19. The prospective study material was composed of cDNA or gDNA derived from T cells, B-cell-depleted T cells, or PBMCs. The dataset comprised deeply sampled blood TCRbeta repertoires from subjects exposed to, actively infected with, or recovered from COVID-19. The repertoires were made available in a free public database intended to serve as a resource for research on the immune response to SARS-CoV-2. The samples were drawn from the first 160 participants of the ongoing ImmuneRACE study and from 950 to 1,500 subjects provided by 6 global collaborators. The sample metadata nearly always contained a de-identified subject ID, COVID-19 status, age in years and sex. Where HLA class I and class II types were available, the types were taken from metadata supplied by the sample provider, not from assay-based typing. Points the paper makes about the study in general: The amount of clinical and demographic metadata varied by source and participant and was provided uncurated.

One collaborating source in Seattle enrolled patients during active infection and followed them longitudinally through the course of disease. Whole blood was collected in K2EDTA tubes by collaborating institutions according to the institutions' own protocols. For TCRbeta analysis, collaborators shipped samples in one of three forms: frozen whole blood, isolated PBMCs, or DNA extracted from either of those sample types. The germline V gene supplies CDR1 LGHNT and CDR2 FRNRAP. Trimming removed 6 bases from V and 7 bases from J, leaving 24 bases between the germline ends. Spanning cysteine to phenylalanine, the CDR3 consists of 16 amino acids. Only CDR3 DNA is held: 48 bases, read in frame from base 1. TCRbeta CDR3 regions were amplified from genomic DNA using the immunoSEQ Assay, a bias-controlled multiplex PCR. Per the original workflow: Nucleated cell counts per sample were estimated from amplification of reference gene primers within the assay. Sequence reads were collapsed and filtered to measure the absolute abundance of every unique TCRbeta CDR3 rearrangement. Productive Simpson clonality was computed per sample as the square root of Simpson's diversity index over productive rearrangements. TCRdb holds this immuneACCESS table with in-frame rearrangements only. Some clones are missing; in checked studies, unresolved V genes explain under half, and the rest has no known cause. D and trimming come from the DNA, and the V and J calls and clone size come from that table. The sample table lists fewer than 150,000 clones, 85% to 90% of them with a count of one. The leading ten clones occupy about 3.8% of the sample.

This clone appeared a single time. The antigen this receptor binds is unknown. There are no base qualities to consult, and no much larger clone falls within one base. The chain uses TRBV12-5 and TRBJ1-2; TRBD1 is possibly the D segment (6 matching bases). The TCR originated in a woman aged 55-75 years with COVID-19, enrolled during active disease. Sample: peripheral blood. The CDR3 in this case is CASGTGMFPSIGGYTF. The sequenced DNA: TGTGCTAGTGGAACAGGGATGTTTCCCTCTATCGGTGGCTACACCTTC.